This T cell receptor beta chain was sequenced during a study of T cells in Graves' hyperthyroidism and ophthalmopathy. Amplified TCR beta CDR3 regions derived from RNA transcripts. HTBI primers drove first-round RT-PCR of the TCR CDR3. One entry per CDR3 protein results from TCRdb running MiXCR on the multiplex PCR reads. In the table there are nearly 750,000 distinct CDR3 sequences, roughly a third of which are singletons. CDR1 and CDR2 from the germline V gene are SEHNR and FQNEAQ (reference sequence). Trimming left V 5 bases short and J 10 bases short, with 27 bases between. The CDR3 sequence is 17 residues long. Graves' hyperthyroidism is called stable when ophthalmopathy does not progress within 18 months. Clinicians diagnosed patients from clinical symptoms, serum thyroxine and TRAb, thyroid ultrasound and orbital computed tomography. PBMCs were derived from roughly 10 ml fresh peripheral blood.

The V call is TRBV7-9, the J call TRBJ2-1; the D gene is possibly TRBD2 (5 bases). Sequences were obtained from blood. The receptor was derived from a woman aged 40 to 49 with Graves' hyperthyroidism. Written as DNA, the CDR3 is TGTGCCAGCAGCCGGGTTGTCTCGGGATCCTACAATGAGGAGCAGTTCTTC. Protein: CASSRVVSGSYNEEQFF.